Presented here are 9 T cell receptor beta chains from one specimen sequenced in a study of regulatory T cells in long-lasting Graves disease. HTBI primers from iRepertoire and Arm-PCR of CDR3 regions yielded the TCR beta libraries. TCRdb used MiXCR to reprocess the multiplex PCR reads, holding one entry per CDR3 protein. Among a few hundred thousand distinct CDR3 sequences listed, around 18% were seen once. The time point here: newly diagnosed GD, antithyroid drugs for less than 3 months. The TCR library used RNA extracted from PBMCs. Specimen: peripheral blood mononuclear cells (PBMCs), collected at new diagnosis, from a patient treated with antithyroid drugs. Receptor source: a female donor with Graves disease.

This clonotype was recorded many times. The chain carries TRBV3-1 and TRBJ2-2; D possibly corresponds to TRBD2 (5 bases). This CDR3 has 14 residues. Germline V gene lookup returns CDR1 LGHDT and CDR2 YNNKEL (reference sequence). V was cut by 5 bases and J by 1 base, with 8 bases left in between. The CDR3 loop reads CASSLGRNTGELFF. In DNA form, the CDR3 reads TGTGCCAGCAGCTTAGGGAGGAACACCGGGGAGCTGTTTTTT.

This clonotype appeared many times. The chain has TRBV7-9 and TRBJ2-3; TRBD2 matches at 11 bases. Germline CDR1 and CDR2: SEHNR and FQNEAQ (reference sequence). The CDR3 is 15 residues long. V trimming: 5 bases; J trimming: 2 bases; junction bases outside the gene matches: 3. As DNA, the CDR3 is TGTGCCAGCAGCCTGGGACTAGCGGTCACAGATACGCAGTATTTT. Its translation is CASSLGLAVTDTQYF. The full variable domain, its missing parts supplied by reference TRBV7-9 and TRBJ2-3, is DTGVSQNPRHKITKRGQNVTFRCDPISEHNRLYWYRQTLGQGPEFLTYFQNEAQLEKSRLLSDRFSAERPKGSFSTLEIQRTEQGDSAMYLCASSLGLAVTDTQYFGPGTRLTVL.

This clonotype was observed a few times. The junction and the germline gene differ at one end; a read error may be behind it. The CDR3 sequence: CASSLSSDTQCF. DNA for the CDR3: TGTGCCAGCAGCCTCTCGTCGGATACGCAGTGTTTT. The chain joins TRBV9 to TRBJ2-3; D ambiguous. CDR1 SGDLS and CDR2 YYNGEE come from the germline V gene. This CDR3 has 12 residues.

This clonotype appeared many times. The chain has TRBV14 and TRBJ2-3; perhaps TRBD2 as D (5 bases). The assigned J gene may be wrong: the sequence end matches TRBJ2-1 better. This CDR3 comprises 15 residues. CDR1 and CDR2 (germline): SGHDN, FVKESK. This CDR3 reads CASSQVWLTTNEQFF. The CDR3 DNA is TGTGCCAGCAGCCAAGTATGGCTGACTACGAACGAGCAGTTCTTC.

This clonotype has at least ten counts. The rearrangement uses TRBV5-1 and TRBJ2-3; D might be TRBD2 (5 bases). The CDR3 runs 15 residues. The germline V and J ends were trimmed by 4 bases and 2 bases, with 14 bases remaining between them. CDR1 and CDR2 from the germline V gene are SGHRS and YFSETQ. CDR3 bases: TGCGCCAGCAGCGAGCCGGACTCTAACACAGATACGCAGTATTTT. Translation gives CASSEPDSNTDTQYF. Full variable domain (outside the CDR3, taken from reference TRBV5-1 and TRBJ2-3): KAGVTQTPRYLIKTRGQQVTLSCSPISGHRSVSWYQQTPGQGLQFLFEYFSETQRNKGNFPGRFSGRQFSNSRSEMNVSTLELGDSALYLCASSEPDSNTDTQYFGPGTRLTVL.

As concerns this clonotype: This is likely an artifact of a read error, given a far larger clone one base away. The V gene is TRBV2, the J gene TRBJ1-2; D not certain. The germline V and J ends were trimmed by 3 bases and 4 bases, with 6 bases remaining between them. Germline lookup yields CDR1 SNHLY and CDR2 FYNNEI. There are 12 residues in the CDR3. The CDR3 region is CASSDPLYGYTF. DNA of the CDR3: TGTGCCAGCAGTGACCCCCTCTATGGCTACACCTTC.

In this sample, this clonotype turned up a few times. The chain joins TRBV7-3 to TRBJ2-3; the match to TRBD2 covers 8 bases. The length of the CDR3 is 15 residues. The germline CDR1 and CDR2 sequences are SGHTA and FQGTGA. J lost 1 base, V lost 5 bases, and 5 bases had no gene match. The CDR3 protein is CASSRSGDRTDTQYF. The DNA for the CDR3 is TGTGCCAGCAGCCGTAGCGGGGATCGCACAGATACGCAGTATTTT.

The chain links TRBV6-2 or TRBV6-3 to TRBJ2-1, with unresolved D. This CDR3 region has 12 residues. The germline V gene encodes CDR1 MNHEY and CDR2 SVGEGT. V gave up 1 base and J gave up 8 bases, with 6 bases separating them. CDR3 protein: CASSYFLDEQFF. DNA of the CDR3: TGTGCCAGCAGTTACTTCCTCGATGAGCAGTTCTTC.

Points on this clonotype: This may come from a read error, since a much larger clone is one base off. CDR3 region: CASSQVAACTFLTEAFF. DNA for the CDR3: TGTGCCAGCAGCCAAGTTGCCGCCTGCACATTTCTCACTGAAGCTTTCTTT. V usage is TRBV4-2 and J usage is TRBJ1-1; D call uncertain. V lost 1 base and J 4 bases, leaving 19 bases between the germline ends. The CDR3 spans 17 residues. Germline V gene data show CDR1 as LGHNA and CDR2 as YNFKEQ.